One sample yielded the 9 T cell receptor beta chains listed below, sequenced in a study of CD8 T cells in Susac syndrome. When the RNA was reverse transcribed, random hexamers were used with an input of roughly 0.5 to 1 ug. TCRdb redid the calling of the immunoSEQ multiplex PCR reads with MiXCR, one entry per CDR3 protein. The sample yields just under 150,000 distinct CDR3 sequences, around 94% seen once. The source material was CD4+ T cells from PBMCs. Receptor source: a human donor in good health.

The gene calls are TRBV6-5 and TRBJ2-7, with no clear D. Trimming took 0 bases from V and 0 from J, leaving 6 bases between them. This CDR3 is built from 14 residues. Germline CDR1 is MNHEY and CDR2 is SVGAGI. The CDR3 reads CASSYSPSSYEQYF. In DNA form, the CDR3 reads TGTGCCAGCAGTTACTCGCCCTCCTCCTACGAGCAGTACTTC.

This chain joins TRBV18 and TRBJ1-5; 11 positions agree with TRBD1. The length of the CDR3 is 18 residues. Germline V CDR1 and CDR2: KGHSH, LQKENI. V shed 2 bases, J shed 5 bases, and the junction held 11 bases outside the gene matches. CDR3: CASSPAGTGGLGDQPQHF. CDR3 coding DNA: TGTGCCAGCTCACCAGCCGGGACAGGGGGACTGGGCGATCAGCCCCAGCATTTT.

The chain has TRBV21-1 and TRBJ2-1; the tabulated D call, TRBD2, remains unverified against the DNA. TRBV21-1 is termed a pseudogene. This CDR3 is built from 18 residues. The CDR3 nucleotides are TGTGCCAGCTACCAAAGTCGGCGACGGGAGAAGTCCTACAATGAGCAGTTCTTC. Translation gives CASYQSRRREKSYNEQFF.

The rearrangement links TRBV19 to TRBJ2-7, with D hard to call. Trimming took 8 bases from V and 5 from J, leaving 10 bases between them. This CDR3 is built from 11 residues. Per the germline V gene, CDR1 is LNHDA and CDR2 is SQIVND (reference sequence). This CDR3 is CASATVNEQYF. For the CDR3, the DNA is TGTGCCAGTGCCACAGTGAACGAGCAGTACTTC.

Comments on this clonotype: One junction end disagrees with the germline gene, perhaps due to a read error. In DNA, the CDR3 is TGTGCCAGCAGTATTGGACAGGGGGCGCGTGGAGACACCATATATTTT. As protein: CASSIGQGARGDTIYF. The chain couples TRBV12-3 or TRBV12-4 to TRBJ1-3; 11 bases are shared with TRBD1. This CDR3 is 16 amino acids long.

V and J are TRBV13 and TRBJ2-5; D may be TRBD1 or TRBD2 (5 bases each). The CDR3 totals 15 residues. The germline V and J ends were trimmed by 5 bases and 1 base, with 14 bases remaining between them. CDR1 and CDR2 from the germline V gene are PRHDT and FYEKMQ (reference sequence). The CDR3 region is CASSMGTATQETQYF. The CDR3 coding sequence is TGTGCCAGCAGCATGGGGACGGCCACCCAAGAGACCCAGTACTTC.

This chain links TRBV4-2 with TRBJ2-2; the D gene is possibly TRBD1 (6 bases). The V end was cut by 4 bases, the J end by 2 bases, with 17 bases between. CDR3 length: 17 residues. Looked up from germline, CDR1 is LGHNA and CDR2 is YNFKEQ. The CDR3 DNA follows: TGTGCCAGCAGCCCCCAAGGCAACAGGGATAACACCGGGGAGCTGTTTTTT. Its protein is CASSPQGNRDNTGELFF.

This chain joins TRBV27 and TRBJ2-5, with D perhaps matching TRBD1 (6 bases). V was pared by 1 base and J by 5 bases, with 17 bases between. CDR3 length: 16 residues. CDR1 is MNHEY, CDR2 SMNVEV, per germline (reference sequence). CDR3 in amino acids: CASSLLGRGMRETQYF. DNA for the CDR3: TGTGCCAGCAGTTTATTAGGCAGGGGAATGAGGGAGACCCAGTACTTC.

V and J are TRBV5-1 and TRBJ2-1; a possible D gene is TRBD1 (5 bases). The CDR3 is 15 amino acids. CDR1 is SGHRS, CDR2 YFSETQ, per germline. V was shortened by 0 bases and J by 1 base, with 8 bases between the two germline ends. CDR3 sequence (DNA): TGCGCCAGCAGCTTGGTTGGGGCTTCCTACAATGAGCAGTTCTTC. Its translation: CASSLVGASYNEQFF. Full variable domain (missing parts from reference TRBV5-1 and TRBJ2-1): KAGVTQTPRYLIKTRGQQVTLSCSPISGHRSVSWYQQTPGQGLQFLFEYFSETQRNKGNFPGRFSGRQFSNSRSEMNVSTLELGDSALYLCASSLVGASYNEQFFGPGTRLTVL.